What follows are 4 T cell receptor beta chains derived from one specimen sequenced in a study of shared clonotypes between healthy human individuals. Clones were sequenced by immunoSEQ multiplex PCR, and TCRdb holds only the in-frame ones, with some missing. Seen here are some 1,600,000 clones, 98% observed once, and the top ten hold about 0.42%. Sequenced input: naive CD4+ T cells sorted from blood. Subset specified: CD45RA+ positively selected. These TCRs come from a young man in good health.

The chain employs TRBV14 and TRBJ2-1; D gene unclear. This CDR3 has 11 residues. Trimming removed 4 bases at V and 10 bases at J, with 8 bases between. Germline V lookup: CDR1 SGHDN, CDR2 FVKESK. CDR3 amino acids: CASSLLREQFF. DNA of the CDR3: TGTGCCAGCAGCCTATTGCGAGAGCAGTTCTTC.

This clone was found once. The chain couples TRBV18 to TRBJ2-7, with D possibly called TRBD1 or TRBD2 (5 bases each). The CDR3 sequence is 13 residues long. Germline assignment: CDR1 KGHSH and CDR2 LQKENI. Trimming stripped 8 bases from V and 6 bases from J, with 17 bases between. The CDR3 loop is CASATGATAEQYF. The CDR3 nucleotides read TGTGCCAGCGCAACCGGGGCCACCGCCGAGCAGTACTTC.

The chain employs TRBV11-2 and TRBJ2-7; the match to TRBD2 covers 10 bases. V shed 4 bases and J 4 bases; nucleotides not matched to a gene: 10. Germline V CDR1 and CDR2: SGHAT, FQNNGV. This CDR3 comprises 16 residues. CDR3 coding DNA: TGTGCCAGCAGCTCGGTAGCGGGAGGCAGGTCTTACGAGCAGTACTTC. Translated: CASSSVAGGRSYEQYF.

The chain links TRBV5-1 to TRBJ2-3; D unresolved. CDR1 is SGHRS, CDR2 YFSETQ, per germline. There are 15 residues in the CDR3. Trimming took 0 bases from V and 2 from J, leaving 10 bases between them. The CDR3 nucleotides are TGCGCCAGCAGCTTGGCCTACCATAACACAGATACGCAGTATTTT. This translates into CASSLAYHNTDTQYF.